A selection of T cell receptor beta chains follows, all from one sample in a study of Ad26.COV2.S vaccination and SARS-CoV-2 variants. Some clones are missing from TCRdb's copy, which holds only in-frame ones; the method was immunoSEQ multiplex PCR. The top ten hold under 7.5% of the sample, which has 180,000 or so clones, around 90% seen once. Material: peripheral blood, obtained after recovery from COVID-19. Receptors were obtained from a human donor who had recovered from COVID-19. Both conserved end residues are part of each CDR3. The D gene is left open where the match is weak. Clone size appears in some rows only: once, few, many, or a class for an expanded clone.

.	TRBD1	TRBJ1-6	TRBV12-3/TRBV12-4	CASSLRDRGPLHF	TGTGCCAGCAGTTTAAGGGACAGGGGACCCCTCCACTTT
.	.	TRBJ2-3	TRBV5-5	CASSLGRWRVDTQYF	TGTGCCAGCAGCTTGGGACGGTGGAGGGTAGATACGCAGTATTTT
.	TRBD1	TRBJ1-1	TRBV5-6	CASSPGGYTEAFF	TGTGCCAGCAGCCCAGGGGGTTACACTGAAGCTTTCTTT
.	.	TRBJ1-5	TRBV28	CASTGSNQPQHF	TGTGCCAGCACTGGAAGCAATCAGCCCCAGCATTTT
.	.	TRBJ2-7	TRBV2	CARSPSVSSYEQYF	TGTGCCAGATCCCCTAGCGTGAGCTCCTACGAGCAGTACTTC
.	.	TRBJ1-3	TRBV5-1	CASSQAGGSGNTIYF	TGCGCCAGCAGCCAGGCGGGGGGCTCTGGAAACACCATATATTTT
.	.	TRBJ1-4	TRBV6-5	CASSTPSWDEKLFF	TGTGCCAGCAGCACTCCTTCCTGGGATGAAAAACTGTTTTTT
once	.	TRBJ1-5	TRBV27	CASKGPGQPQHF	TGTGCCAGCAAAGGGCCCGGACAGCCCCAGCATTTT
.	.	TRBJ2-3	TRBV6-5	CASKEGIFGDTQYF	TGTGCCAGCAAGGAGGGGATCTTTGGAGATACGCAGTATTTT
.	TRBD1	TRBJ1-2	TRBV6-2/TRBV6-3	CASTPGQGAGGDYGNTFGYGYTF	TGTGCCAGCACCCCGGGACAGGGGGCCGGGGGAGACTACGGCAACACCTTCGGCTATGGCTACACCTTC
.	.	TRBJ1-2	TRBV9	CASSGTANYGYTF	TGTGCCAGCAGCGGGACGGCTAACTATGGCTACACCTTC
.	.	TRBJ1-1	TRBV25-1	CASSETKTANTEAFF	TGTGCCAGCAGTGAAACAAAGACAGCGAACACTGAAGCTTTCTTT
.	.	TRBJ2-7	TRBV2	CATRQGEGLYEQYF	TGTGCCACGAGGCAGGGCGAGGGGCTATACGAGCAGTACTTC
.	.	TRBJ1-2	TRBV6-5	CASSYLQGTGGYTF	TGTGCCAGCAGTTACCTCCAGGGTACGGGCGGCTACACCTTC
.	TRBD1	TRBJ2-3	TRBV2	CASGQQGWADTQYF	TGTGCCAGCGGCCAACAGGGGTGGGCAGATACGCAGTATTTT
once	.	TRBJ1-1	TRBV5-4	CASRWGAGDTEAFF	TGTGCCAGCAGATGGGGGGCAGGGGACACTGAAGCTTTCTTT
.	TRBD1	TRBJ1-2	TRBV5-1	CASTNGDSGNYGYTF	TGCGCCAGCACGAACGGGGACAGTGGCAACTATGGCTACACCTTC
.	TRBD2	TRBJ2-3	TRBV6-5	CASRGLAGDTDTQYF	TGTGCCAGCAGGGGACTAGCGGGAGACACAGATACGCAGTATTTT
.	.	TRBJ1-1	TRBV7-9	CASSPGGAEAFF	TGTGCCAGCAGCCCAGGAGGGGCTGAAGCTTTCTTT
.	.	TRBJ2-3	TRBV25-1	CASGSDTQYF	TGTGCCAGCGGGTCAGATACGCAGTATTTT
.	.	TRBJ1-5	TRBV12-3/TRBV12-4	CATSWGGPQHF	TGTGCCACCTCTTGGGGGGGGCCCCAGCATTTT
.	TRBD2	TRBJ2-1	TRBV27	CATREEAGVLNEQFF	TGTGCCACCAGAGAGGAAGCGGGAGTTCTCAATGAGCAGTTCTTC
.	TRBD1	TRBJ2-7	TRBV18	CASSAGTGSSEQYF	TGTGCCAGCTCAGCCGGGACAGGGTCGAGCGAGCAGTACTTC
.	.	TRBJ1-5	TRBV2	CASSLERGQPQHF	TGTGCCAGCAGCCTGGAGAGGGGTCAGCCCCAGCATTTT
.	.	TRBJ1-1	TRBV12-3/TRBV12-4	CASRRLVDTEAFF	TGTGCCAGCAGACGACTAGTGGACACTGAAGCTTTCTTT
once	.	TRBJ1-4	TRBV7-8	CASSLGPGDGKLFF	TGTGCCAGCAGCTTAGGGCCAGGGGACGGAAAACTGTTTTTT
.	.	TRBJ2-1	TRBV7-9	CASSPRLGGPLRDEQFF	TGTGCCAGCAGCCCCCGACTGGGGGGCCCCCTTAGGGATGAGCAGTTCTTC
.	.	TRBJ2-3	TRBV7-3	CASSARLSTDTQYF	TGTGCCAGCAGCGCCAGGCTCAGCACAGATACGCAGTATTTT
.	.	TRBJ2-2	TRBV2	CASSEVGVTGELFF	TGTGCCAGCAGTGAAGTAGGTGTCACCGGGGAGCTGTTTTTT
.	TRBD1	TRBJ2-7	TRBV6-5	CASSFTTGYADEQYF	TGTGCCAGCAGTTTCACGACAGGGTATGCCGACGAGCAGTACTTC
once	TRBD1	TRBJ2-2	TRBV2	CASSRGDRDGELFF	TGTGCCAGCAGTCGGGGGGACAGGGACGGGGAGCTGTTTTTT
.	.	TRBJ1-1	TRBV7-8	CASSPRVGGRTEAFF	TGTGCCAGCAGCCCAAGGGTAGGGGGAAGGACTGAAGCTTTCTTT
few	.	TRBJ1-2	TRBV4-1	CASRGGLGSSYGYTF	TGCGCCAGCAGAGGGGGACTGGGCAGTAGCTATGGCTACACCTTC
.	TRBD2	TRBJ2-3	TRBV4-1	CASSPSVAGGADTQYF	TGCGCCAGCAGCCCTTCTGTAGCGGGAGGTGCAGATACGCAGTATTTT
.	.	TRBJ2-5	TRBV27	CASSLVGSPTKETQYF	TGTGCCAGCAGTTTAGTAGGGAGCCCCACAAAAGAGACCCAGTACTTC
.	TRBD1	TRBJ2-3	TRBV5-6	CASSFGQGPDTQYF	TGTGCCAGCAGCTTTGGACAGGGGCCAGATACGCAGTATTTT
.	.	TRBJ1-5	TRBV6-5	CATTRDQVVNQPQHF	TGTGCCACCACCCGGGACCAGGTCGTGAATCAGCCCCAGCATTTT
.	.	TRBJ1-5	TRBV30	CAWARDSRPQHF	TGTGCCTGGGCTCGGGACTCCCGGCCCCAGCATTTT
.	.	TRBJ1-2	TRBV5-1	CASSPETGSYGYTF	TGCGCCAGCAGCCCGGAAACAGGTTCCTATGGCTACACCTTC
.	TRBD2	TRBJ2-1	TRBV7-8	CAGGLAGVGEQFF	TGTGCCGGGGGACTAGCGGGAGTAGGTGAGCAGTTCTTC
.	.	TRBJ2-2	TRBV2	CASSVGSLDEGELFF	TGTGCCAGCAGTGTCGGTTCGCTGGACGAGGGGGAGCTGTTTTTT
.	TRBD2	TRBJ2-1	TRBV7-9	CASSPSGGAGNEQFF	TGTGCCAGCAGCCCTTCCGGGGGGGCGGGAAATGAGCAGTTCTTC
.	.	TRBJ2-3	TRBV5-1	CASSLSRFADTQYF	TGCGCCAGCAGCTTGTCGAGATTTGCAGATACGCAGTATTTT
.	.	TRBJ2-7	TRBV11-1	CASSPHLYPDEQYF	TGTGCCAGCAGCCCCCACCTCTATCCAGACGAGCAGTACTTC
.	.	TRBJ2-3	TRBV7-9	CASSFTDTQYF	TGTGCCAGCAGCTTTACAGATACGCAGTATTTT
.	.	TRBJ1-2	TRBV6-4	CANLPSWISNYGYTF	TGTGCCAACCTCCCCTCCTGGATCTCTAACTATGGCTACACCTTC